This T cell receptor beta chain was identified during a study of blood T cell repertoires in COVID-19. Study in general: In each case, the material was cDNA or gDNA derived from T cells, B-cell-depleted T cells, or PBMCs.

The CDR3 runs to 16 residues. CDR1 and CDR2 from the germline V gene are LGHDT and YNNKEL (reference sequence). Trimming left V 4 bases short and J 3 bases short, with 18 bases between. In the original workflow: From reference gene primer amplification, estimates of nucleated cell counts were derived. The method was immunoSEQ multiplex PCR; TCRdb's version includes in-frame clones alone and lacks a portion of them. V, J and clone size were drawn from that table, and D and trimming were deduced from the DNA. The sample has around 54,000 clones; almost 80% are singletons. Across about two dozen US areas, participants ranged in age from about 18 to 90 years. Allocation to cohorts depended on clinical history reported by the participants.

The rearrangement joins TRBV3-1 (or the pseudogene TRBV3-2) to TRBJ1-2, with D tentatively TRBD1 (5 bases). This sequence originates from a woman in her fifties or sixties with acute COVID-19. Sequencing was performed on PBMCs or T cells enriched from blood (not recorded which). CDR3 in amino acids: CASSLGTARGDYGYTF. The DNA of the CDR3 is TGTGCCAGCAGCCTTGGGACGGCCCGGGGGGACTATGGCTACACCTTC.